This is a list of T cell receptor beta chains from one sample in a study of T cell responses to AZD1222 COVID-19 vaccine. Repertoires were generated with immunoSEQ multiplex PCR, while TCRdb's copy carries only in-frame clones and drops some. The sample has 90,000 to 150,000 clones; 88% are singletons. The source material was peripheral blood, sampled on day 0 of AZD1222 vaccination. Source of these receptors: an adult in good health. The CDR3 runs from the conserved cysteine through the conserved F or W. The D gene is left open where the match is weak. Clone size appears in some rows only: once, few, many, or a class for an expanded clone.

TRBJ2-2 | TRBD2 | TRBV4-3 | NA | TGCGCCAGCAGCCAAAGGGTTAGCGGGAGAACCCCCGGGGAGCTGTTTTTT | CASSQRVSGRTPGELFF
TRBJ2-2 | NA | TRBV7-3 | NA | TGTGCCAGCAGAGCCAGGGGCTCGAACACCGGGGAGCTGTTTTTT | CASRARGSNTGELFF
TRBJ1-2 | NA | TRBV6-1 | NA | TGTGCCAGCAGTGAAGGGTGGGGGGTCTCCTATGGCTACACCTTC | CASSEGWGVSYGYTF
TRBJ2-3 | TRBD1 | TRBV10-3 | NA | TGTGCCATCATCAGGGGGCCAGGCACAGATACGCAGTATTTT | CAIIRGPGTDTQYF
TRBJ1-4 | NA | TRBV12-5 | NA | TGTGCTAGTGGTCCCTTGGGGGCGGATAATGAAAAACTGTTTTTT | CASGPLGADNEKLFF
TRBJ2-2 | NA | TRBV5-8 | few | TGTGCCAGCAGCTTGGCCGGGGGAATCGGGGAGCTGTTTTTT | CASSLAGGIGELFF
TRBJ2-2 | TRBD2 | TRBV6-9 | NA | TGTGCCAGCAGTTCCCCGGCGGAGCGGGGAGAAGTAACCGGGGAGCTGTTTTTT | CASSSPAERGEVTGELFF
TRBJ2-2 | NA | TRBV19 | NA | TGTGCCAGTAAGGGAGGTCAGGGTAACACCGGGGAGCTGTTTTTT | CASKGGQGNTGELFF
TRBJ2-5 | NA | TRBV5-4 | NA | TGTGCCAGCAGCATTGACCCCCAGACCCAGTACTTC | CASSIDPQTQYF
TRBJ1-1 | NA | TRBV19 | NA | TGTGCCAGTAGTGAGGGCTGGGGGAAAGCTTTCTTT | CASSEGWGKAFF
TRBJ1-1 | NA | TRBV6-5 | NA | TGTGCCAGCAGTTACGGGGGACCCGGGAACACTGAAGCTTTCTTT | CASSYGGPGNTEAFF
TRBJ1-4 | TRBD1 | TRBV2 | NA | TGTGCCAGCAACTCTCGGACAGGGGGGATTGAAAAACTGTTTTTT | CASNSRTGGIEKLFF
TRBJ2-7 | NA | TRBV7-9 | medium-sized | TGTGCCAGCAGCTTAGCGGTGACATACGAGCAGTACTTC | CASSLAVTYEQYF
TRBJ2-6 | TRBD1 | TRBV15 | NA | TGTGCCACCAGCAGTCTTGACAGGGCTGGGGCCAACGTCCTGACTTTC | CATSSLDRAGANVLTF
TRBJ1-1 | NA | TRBV6-5 | NA | TGTGCCAGCAGATGGGGCACTGAAGCTTTCTTT | CASRWGTEAFF
TRBJ1-1 | NA | TRBV6-6 | NA | TGTGCCAGCAGTTACCCAGGTAGGGGCACTGAAGCTTTCTTT | CASSYPGRGTEAFF